These 13 T cell receptor beta chains originate from one sample sequenced in a study of early T cells in non-severe SARS-CoV-2 infection. TCRdb fed the 5' RACE reads into MiXCR, producing one record per CDR3 protein. The table lists tens of thousands of distinct CDR3 sequences, around 15% of them singletons. The sequenced sample consisted of whole blood. These receptors all come from an adult who was a healthcare worker with PCR-confirmed SARS-CoV-2 infection or an uninfected control (not recorded which).

This clonotype was recorded many times. The J gene is TRBJ1-3, the V gene TRBV4-1; possible D gene TRBD1, 6 bases. V lost 5 bases and J lost 2, with 13 bases in between. The CDR3 is 15 residues long. Germline V gives CDR1 MGHRA, CDR2 YSYEKL. The CDR3 sequence is CASSTGQLPGNTIYF. DNA of the CDR3: TGCGCCAGCAGCACGGGACAACTCCCTGGAAACACCATATATTTT.

V and J are TRBV24-1 and TRBJ2-2; the match to TRBD1 covers 7 bases. Germline CDR1 reads KGHDR; CDR2 reads SFDVKD. This CDR3 is 17 amino acids long. The V segment lost 5 bases and the J segment 1 base; nucleotides outside the gene matches: 9. The CDR3 spells CATSAPPRTGNTGELFF. The CDR3 nucleotides are TGTGCCACCAGTGCCCCCCCCCGGACAGGGAACACCGGGGAGCTGTTTTTT.

This clonotype occurred many times. The chain combines TRBV10-1 with TRBJ2-7, with 7 nucleotides matching TRBD2. Trimming cost V 7 bases and J 0 bases; bases outside gene matches: 6. Germline CDR1 reads WNHNN; CDR2 reads SYGVQD (reference sequence). The CDR3 is 14 amino acids. The DNA of the CDR3 is TGCGCCAGCATGGCCCAGCGGGGCTCCTACGAGCAGTACTTC. It specifies CASMAQRGSYEQYF.

The rearrangement uses TRBV4-1 and TRBJ2-7; the match to TRBD1 covers 8 bases. The junction had 1 base not matched to a gene; V was cut back by 4 bases and J by 2 bases. The V gene's germline CDR1 is MGHRA and CDR2 YSYEKL. CDR3 length equals 13 residues. The CDR3 nucleotides are TGCGCCAGCAGCCCGGGACAGGCCTACGAGCAGTACTTC. Translation: CASSPGQAYEQYF.

This chain connects TRBV20-1 to TRBJ1-6; tentatively, D is TRBD1 (6 bases). Trimming left V 3 bases short and J 4 bases short, with 10 bases between. This CDR3 has 14 residues. From germline, CDR1 is DFQATT and CDR2 SNEGSKA (reference sequence). CDR3 region: CSARSRGYNSPLHF. CDR3 DNA sequence: TGCAGTGCTAGGTCCAGGGGTTATAATTCACCCCTCCACTTT.

This clonotype was seen more than once but under ten times. This chain connects TRBV12-5 to TRBJ2-5; D call uncertain. The CDR3 is 11 amino acids. The V end was cut by 2 bases, the J end by 9 bases, with 7 bases between. Germline V gene data show CDR1 as LGHNT and CDR2 as FRNRAP. The CDR3 region is CASGLSEAQYF. The CDR3 DNA follows: TGTGCTAGTGGTTTGTCTGAAGCCCAGTACTTC.

The chain combines TRBV7-9 with TRBJ2-7; D is tentatively TRBD1 or TRBD2 (5 bases each). Trimming removed 5 bases at V and 2 bases at J, with 16 bases between. Germline V gene data show CDR1 as SEHNR and CDR2 as FQNEAQ (reference sequence). This CDR3 is built from 15 residues. CDR3 DNA: TGTGCCAGCAGCCCGGAAGGGGACCAAACCTACGAGCAGTACTTC. Encoded protein: CASSPEGDQTYEQYF.

The V and J genes are TRBV29-1 and TRBJ2-7; D possibly corresponds to TRBD2 (5 bases). Germline CDR1 SQVTM, CDR2 ANQGSEA. Deletions cut 4 bases from V and 2 bases from J, with 12 bases between. This CDR3 is built from 13 residues. CDR3 bases: TGCAGCGTTGTTAGGACCGGGGCCTACGAGCAGTACTTC. It specifies CSVVRTGAYEQYF.

V gene TRBV28 combines with J gene TRBJ2-1, with TRBD2 matching 10 bases. The CDR3 is 15 residues long. Germline assignment: CDR1 MDHEN and CDR2 SYDVKM. V lost 6 bases, J lost 7 bases, and 9 bases stayed unmatched. Written as DNA, the CDR3 is TGTGCCAGCAGCCAGCTAGCGGGAGTCCGGAATGAGCAGTTCTTC. Its translation is CASSQLAGVRNEQFF.

The genes are TRBV14 and TRBJ2-1, with D possibly being TRBD2 (5 bases). The CDR3 consists of 15 residues. Per the germline V gene, CDR1 is SGHDN and CDR2 is FVKESK. Between the trimmed V and J ends, which lost 4 bases and 3 bases, there was a span of 13 bases. CDR3 coding DNA: TGTGCCAGCAGCCCCGGGGTGATCCGCTACAATGAGCAGTTCTTC. As protein: CASSPGVIRYNEQFF.

The chain joins TRBV20-1 to TRBJ1-3; D is perhaps TRBD1 (5 bases). Trimming shortened V by 6 bases and J by 2 bases, and 11 bases separated the two germline ends. This CDR3 contains 13 residues. Germline V gene lookup returns CDR1 DFQATT and CDR2 SNEGSKA (reference sequence). The CDR3 region has the DNA TGCAGTGCAAACGGGGCAGCTGGAAACACCATATATTTT. This sequence encodes CSANGAAGNTIYF.

The chain combines TRBV5-1 with TRBJ2-7; D possibly corresponds to TRBD1 (5 bases). Trimming took off 3 bases at V and 4 bases at J, with 17 bases between the two ends. Germline lookup yields CDR1 SGHRS and CDR2 YFSETQ. This CDR3 spans 15 amino acids. The CDR3 is CASSSEAGPRYEQYF. CDR3 nucleotide sequence: TGCGCCAGCAGCTCCGAGGCAGGGCCTAGGTACGAGCAGTACTTC. Full variable domain (missing parts from reference TRBV5-1 and TRBJ2-7): KAGVTQTPRYLIKTRGQQVTLSCSPISGHRSVSWYQQTPGQGLQFLFEYFSETQRNKGNFPGRFSGRQFSNSRSEMNVSTLELGDSALYLCASSSEAGPRYEQYFGPGTRLTVT.

This clonotype has only a few counts. The V call is TRBV2, the J call TRBJ2-1; D is ambiguous. V was trimmed by 6 bases and J by 9 bases, leaving 15 bases between them. Germline lookup yields CDR1 SNHLY and CDR2 FYNNEI. The CDR3 totals 13 residues. Here the CDR3 reads CASSPTRRREQFF. The DNA for the CDR3 is TGTGCCAGCAGCCCCACCAGAAGGCGTGAGCAGTTCTTC.